This TCR beta chain was profiled in a study of blood T cell repertoires in COVID-19 (TCRdb year 2020). Context from the whole study: Samples covering the acute and convalescent phases of COVID-19 were provided by collaborators in the United States, Italy and Spain. The material from the prospective study consisted of cDNA or gDNA derived from T cells, B-cell-depleted T cells, or PBMCs. Deeply sampled blood TCRbeta repertoires from subjects exposed to, actively infected with, or recovered from COVID-19 were included in the dataset. The repertoires were released in a freely available public database intended as a resource for research on the immune response to SARS-CoV-2. Samples came from the ongoing ImmuneRACE study (first 160 participants) plus 1,254 subjects from 6 global collaborators. Sample metadata almost always included a de-identified subject ID, COVID-19 status, age in years and sex. HLA class I and class II types, where available, came from metadata supplied by the sample provider rather than from assay-based typing.

The count of this clone is one. The antigen this receptor binds is unknown. No quality values exist for individual bases; no much larger clone is one base distant. Collaborating institutions collected whole blood in K2EDTA tubes following their own protocols. For TCRbeta analysis, collaborator samples were shipped as frozen whole blood, as isolated PBMCs, or as DNA extracted from either sample type. The germline V gene yields MNHNS for CDR1 and SASEGT for CDR2. The CDR3 contains 16 residues, cysteine and phenylalanine counted. Left in the record is the CDR3 DNA by itself, 48 bases read in frame from the first base. Trimming costs V 1 base and J 3 bases, and their ends lie 15 bases apart. TCRbeta CDR3 regions were amplified from genomic DNA by means of the immunoSEQ Assay, a bias-controlled multiplex PCR. The source study handled its data this way. The number of nucleated cells in each sample was estimated by amplification of reference gene primers within the assay. Sequence reads were collapsed and filtered to measure the absolute abundance of every unique TCRbeta CDR3 rearrangement. For each sample, productive Simpson clonality was calculated as the square root of Simpson's diversity index across productive rearrangements. What TCRdb holds here is the immuneACCESS table cut down to in-frame rearrangements. Part of the clones is not present; checked against another copy, under half of the missing clones reflect an unresolved V gene, and the others are unexplained. V and J calls and clone size are copied from that table; D and trimming were computed from the DNA. The sample table holds about 240,000 clones, of which 84% were seen once. 4% of the sample rests with the top ten.

General study outcomes and caveats: How much clinical and demographic metadata was included differed by source and by participant, and the metadata was provided uncurated.

This sequence uses TRBV6-1 and TRBJ1-2, with no reliable assignment of the D segment. The specimen was peripheral blood. This sequence originates from a man in his forties or fifties with acute or convalescent COVID-19. Here the CDR3 is given as CASSEVPGLRDYGYTF. The DNA is TGTGCCAGCAGTGAAGTCCCAGGACTGAGGGACTATGGCTACACCTTC.